This T cell receptor beta chain was retrieved from a study of blood T cell repertoires in COVID-19. Study-level background: From the United States, Italy and Spain came samples of acute and convalescent COVID-19. The analysed material was cDNA or gDNA that came from T cells, B-cell-depleted T cells, or PBMCs.

This clone appeared once. As originally analysed: Amplification from reference gene primers served as the basis for estimated nucleated cell counts. TCRdb's table, derived via immunoSEQ multiplex PCR, lists solely in-frame clones and lacks some. For V, J and clone size, that table is used; D and trimming come from the DNA. Among around 140,000 clones listed, around four fifths were seen once. Specimen: peripheral blood. The sequence derives from a human donor in a cohort sampled during active COVID-19.

The CDR3 DNA sequence: TGTGCCAGCAGGAGACAGGGCCTGAACACTGAAGCTTTCTTT. Protein: CASRRQGLNTEAFF. V gene TRBV6-5 combines with J gene TRBJ1-1; TRBD1 aligns across 7 bases. The V gene's germline CDR1 is MNHEY and CDR2 SVGAGI. J lost 0 bases, V lost 6 bases, and 4 bases had no gene match. The CDR3 has 14 amino acids.